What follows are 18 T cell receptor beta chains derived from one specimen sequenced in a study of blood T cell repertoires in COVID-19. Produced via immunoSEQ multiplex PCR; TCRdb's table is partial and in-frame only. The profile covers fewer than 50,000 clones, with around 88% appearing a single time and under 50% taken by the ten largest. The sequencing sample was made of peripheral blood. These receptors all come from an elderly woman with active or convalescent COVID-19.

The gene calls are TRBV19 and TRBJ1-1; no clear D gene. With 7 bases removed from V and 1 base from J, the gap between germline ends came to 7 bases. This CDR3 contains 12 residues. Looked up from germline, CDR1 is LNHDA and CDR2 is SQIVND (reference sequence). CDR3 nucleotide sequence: TGTGCCAGTAAGCGTGAGAACACTGAAGCTTTCTTT. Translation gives CASKRENTEAFF.

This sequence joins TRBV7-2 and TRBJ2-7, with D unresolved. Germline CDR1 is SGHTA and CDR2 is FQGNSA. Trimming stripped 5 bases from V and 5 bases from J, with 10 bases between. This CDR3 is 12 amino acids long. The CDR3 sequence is CASSPQVNEQYF. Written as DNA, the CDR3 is TGTGCCAGCAGCCCGCAGGTGAACGAGCAGTACTTC.

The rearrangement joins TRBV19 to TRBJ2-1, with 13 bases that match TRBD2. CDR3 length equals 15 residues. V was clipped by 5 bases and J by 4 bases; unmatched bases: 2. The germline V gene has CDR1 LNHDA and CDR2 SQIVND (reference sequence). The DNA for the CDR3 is TGTGCCAGTAGTCGACTAGCGGGAGGATACAATGAGCAGTTCTTC. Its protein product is CASSRLAGGYNEQFF.

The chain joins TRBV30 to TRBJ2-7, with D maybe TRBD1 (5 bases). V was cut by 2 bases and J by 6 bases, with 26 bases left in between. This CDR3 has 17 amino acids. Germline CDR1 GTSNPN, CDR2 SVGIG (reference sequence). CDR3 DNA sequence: TGTGCCTGGAGTCCAACCAGGGTGAGTGGGATGTCGCGCGAGCAGTACTTC. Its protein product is CAWSPTRVSGMSREQYF. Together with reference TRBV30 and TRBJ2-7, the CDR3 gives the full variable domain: SQTIHQWPATLVQPVGSPLSLECTVEGTSNPNLYWYRQAAGRGLQLLFYSVGIGQISSEVPQNLSASRPQDRQFILSSKKLLLSDSGFYLCAWSPTRVSGMSREQYFGPGTRLTVT.

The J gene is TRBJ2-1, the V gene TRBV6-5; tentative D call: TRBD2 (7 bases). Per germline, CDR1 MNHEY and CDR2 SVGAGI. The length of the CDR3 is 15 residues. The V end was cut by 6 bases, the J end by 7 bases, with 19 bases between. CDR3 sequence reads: CASRGGRITENEQFF. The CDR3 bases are TGTGCCAGCAGGGGGGGGCGGATCACGGAAAATGAGCAGTTCTTC.

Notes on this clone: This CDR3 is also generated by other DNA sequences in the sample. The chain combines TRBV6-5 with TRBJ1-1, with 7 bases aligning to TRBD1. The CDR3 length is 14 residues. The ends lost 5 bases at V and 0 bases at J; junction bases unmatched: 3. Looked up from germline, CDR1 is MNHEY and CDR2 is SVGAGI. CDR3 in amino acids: CASSRQGLNTEAFF. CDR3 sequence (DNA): TGTGCCAGCAGTCGACAGGGACTGAACACTGAAGCTTTCTTT.

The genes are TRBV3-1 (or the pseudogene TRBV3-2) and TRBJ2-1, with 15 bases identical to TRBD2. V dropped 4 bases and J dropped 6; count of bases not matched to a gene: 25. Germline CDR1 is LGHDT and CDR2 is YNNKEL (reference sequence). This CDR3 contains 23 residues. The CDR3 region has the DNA TGTGCCAGCAGCCCCGGACTAGCGGGAGGGTGGTTTAAACGGGATTTGTCGTTCAATGAGCAGTTCTTC. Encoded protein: CASSPGLAGGWFKRDLSFNEQFF.

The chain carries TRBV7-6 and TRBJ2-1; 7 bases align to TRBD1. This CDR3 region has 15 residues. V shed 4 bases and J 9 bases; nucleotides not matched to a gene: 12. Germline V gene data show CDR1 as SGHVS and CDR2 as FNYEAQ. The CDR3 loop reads CASSSRQGTNGEQFF. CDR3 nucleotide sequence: TGTGCCAGCAGCTCCAGACAGGGAACAAATGGTGAGCAGTTCTTC.

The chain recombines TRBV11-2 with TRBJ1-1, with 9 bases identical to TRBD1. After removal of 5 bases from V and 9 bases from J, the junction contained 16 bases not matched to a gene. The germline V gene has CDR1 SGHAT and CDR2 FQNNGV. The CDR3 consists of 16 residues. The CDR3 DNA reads TGTGCCAGCAGCCCAACAGCCGTCGGGACAGGGAGGAAAGCTTTCTTT. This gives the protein CASSPTAVGTGRKAFF.

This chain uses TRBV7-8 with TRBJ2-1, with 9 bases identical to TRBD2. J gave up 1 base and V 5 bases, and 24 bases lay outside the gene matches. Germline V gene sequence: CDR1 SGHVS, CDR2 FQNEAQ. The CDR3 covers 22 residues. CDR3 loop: CASSPMFRGREGLIGSYNEQFF. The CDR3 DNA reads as TGTGCCAGCAGCCCCATGTTCCGAGGGCGGGAGGGCCTCATTGGATCCTACAATGAGCAGTTCTTC.

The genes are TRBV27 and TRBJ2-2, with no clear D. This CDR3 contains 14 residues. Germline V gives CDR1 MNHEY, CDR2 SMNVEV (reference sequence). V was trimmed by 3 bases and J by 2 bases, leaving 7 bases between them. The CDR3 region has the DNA TGTGCCAGCAGTTTGGGCAGCAACACCGGGGAGCTGTTTTTT. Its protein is CASSLGSNTGELFF.

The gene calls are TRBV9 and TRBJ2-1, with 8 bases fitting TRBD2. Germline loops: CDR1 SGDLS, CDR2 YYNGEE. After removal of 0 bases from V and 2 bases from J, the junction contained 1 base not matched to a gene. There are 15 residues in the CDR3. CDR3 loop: CASSVVSGTYNEQFF. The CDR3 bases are TGTGCCAGCAGCGTAGTTAGCGGGACCTACAATGAGCAGTTCTTC.

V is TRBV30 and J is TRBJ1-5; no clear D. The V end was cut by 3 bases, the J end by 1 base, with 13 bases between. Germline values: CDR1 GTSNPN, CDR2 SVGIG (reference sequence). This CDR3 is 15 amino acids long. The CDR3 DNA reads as TGTGCCTGGAGCTTGGGGAGTGGGAGCAATCAGCCCCAGCATTTT. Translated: CAWSLGSGSNQPQHF.

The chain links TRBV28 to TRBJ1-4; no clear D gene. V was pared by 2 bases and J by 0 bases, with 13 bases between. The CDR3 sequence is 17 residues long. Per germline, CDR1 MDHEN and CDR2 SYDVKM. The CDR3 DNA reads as TGTGCCAGCAGTTTAGGTGGACTATTTGCAACTAATGAAAAACTGTTTTTT. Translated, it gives CASSLGGLFATNEKLFF.

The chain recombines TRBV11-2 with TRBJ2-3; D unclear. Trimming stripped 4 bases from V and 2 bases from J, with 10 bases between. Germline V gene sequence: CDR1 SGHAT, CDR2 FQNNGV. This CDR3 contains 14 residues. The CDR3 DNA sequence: TGTGCCAGCAGCTCCACGTACACCACAGATACGCAGTATTTT. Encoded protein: CASSSTYTTDTQYF.

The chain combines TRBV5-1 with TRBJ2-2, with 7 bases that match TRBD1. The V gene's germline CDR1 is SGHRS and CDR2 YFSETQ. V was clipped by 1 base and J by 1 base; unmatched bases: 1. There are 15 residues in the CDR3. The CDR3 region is CASSLSGGNTGELFF. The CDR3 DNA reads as TGCGCCAGCAGCTTGTCAGGGGGGAACACCGGGGAGCTGTTTTTT.

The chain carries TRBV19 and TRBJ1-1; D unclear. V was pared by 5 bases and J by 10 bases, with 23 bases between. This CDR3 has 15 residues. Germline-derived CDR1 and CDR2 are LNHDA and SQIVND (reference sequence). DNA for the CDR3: TGTGCCAGTAGTCCCACCCCACTTGGAGGGCGCAGAGCTTTCTTT. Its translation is CASSPTPLGGRRAFF.

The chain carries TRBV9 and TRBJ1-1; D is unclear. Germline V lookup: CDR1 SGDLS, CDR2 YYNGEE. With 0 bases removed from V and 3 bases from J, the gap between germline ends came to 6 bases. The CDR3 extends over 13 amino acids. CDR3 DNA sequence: TGTGCCAGCAGCGTAGGGCAATACACTGAAGCTTTCTTT. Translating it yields CASSVGQYTEAFF.